The sequence of this TCR beta chain was determined in a study of blood T cell repertoires in COVID-19. Study as a whole: Samples of COVID-19 (acute and convalescent) were obtained from the United States, Italy and Spain.

This clone appeared a single time. Authors' analysis steps: Amplification of reference gene primers provided the estimated nucleated cell counts. The data were produced by immunoSEQ multiplex PCR, yet TCRdb's version contains in-frame clones alone and is incomplete. V, J and clone size were drawn from that table, and D and trimming were deduced from the DNA. The sample carries about 180,000 clones, just over 85% recorded once. Germline trimming cut 3 bases from V and 4 bases from J; bases unmatched to any gene: 10. The germline V gene encodes CDR1 MDHEN and CDR2 SYDVKM. CDR3 length: 17 amino acids. The chain links TRBV28 to TRBJ1-3, with 9 bases aligning to TRBD1. The sample consisted of peripheral blood. The sequence came from a man between 50 and 59 years old with active or convalescent COVID-19. CDR3 in amino acids: CASSLPPGQGSGNTIYF. CDR3 bases: TGTGCCAGCAGTTTGCCACCGGGACAGGGCTCGGGAAACACCATATATTTT. Together with reference TRBV28 and TRBJ1-3, the CDR3 gives the full variable domain: DVKVTQSSRYLVKRTGEKVFLECVQDMDHENMFWYRQDPGLGLRLIYFSYDVKMKEKGDIPEGYSVSREKKERFSLILESASTNQTSMYLCASSLPPGQGSGNTIYFGEGSWLTVV.